This TCR beta chain appears in the sequencing data of a study of CD8 T cells in ankylosing spondylitis. Regarding this clonotype: What it binds is unknown.

Whole-study findings and limits: In ankylosing spondylitis blood, a motif of roughly 8 highly homologous TCR beta variants appeared characteristic.

TCRdb used MiXCR to reprocess the 5' RACE reads, holding one entry per CDR3 protein. Among a few hundred thousand distinct CDR3 sequences listed, 20% to 25% were seen once. The CDR3 length is 15 residues. V was trimmed by 5 bases and J by 0 bases, leaving 16 bases between them. Germline CDR1 DFQATT, CDR2 SNEGSKA (reference sequence). The receptor's source is a male donor with ankylosing spondylitis. The chain links TRBV20-1 to TRBJ1-1, with a possible D match to TRBD1 (6 bases). The sequenced sample was blood, either unsorted or a sorted T cell fraction (not recorded which). The CDR3 reads CSAPKPGQLNTEAFF. DNA for the CDR3: TGCAGTGCTCCTAAGCCGGGACAACTGAACACTGAAGCTTTCTTT.